This T cell receptor (beta chain) emerged from a study of post-analysis software for immune sequencing data. The overall study: Relapsing-remitting, secondary progressive and progressive-relapsing forms of multiple sclerosis all featured among disease courses. Overall study findings and caveats: Batch-matched samples strongly co-clustered by F measure. Comparison of patients with controls showed a handful of TRBV segments more frequent in patients, TRBV5-6, TRBV5-1 and TRBV20-1 among them. Multiple sclerosis patients showed significantly lower normalized Chao1 diversity than controls did.

Every TCR beta cDNA library bore unique molecular identifiers. TCRdb reprocessed the PCR reads via MiXCR and lists one record per CDR3 protein. The table has roughly 800,000 distinct CDR3 sequences, 46% seen once. The length of the CDR3 is 14 residues. V dropped 5 bases and J dropped 9 bases, with 17 bases sitting between them. CDR1 is SGHTA and CDR2 is FQGNSA in the germline V gene. This clonotype was seen only a few times. Its antigen is as yet unknown. Material for sequencing was blood. The V and J genes are TRBV7-2 and TRBJ1-5; D not certain. This TCR was recovered from a girl between 5 and 17 years old with multiple sclerosis. CDR3 in DNA: TGTGCCAGCAGCCCGGTTGGCGAGGTGGTGCCCCAGCATTTT. Protein: CASSPVGEVVPQHF. The variable domain in full, completed from reference TRBV7-2 and TRBJ1-5, reads GAGVSQSPSNKVTEKGKDVELRCDPISGHTALYWYRQSLGQGLEFLIYFQGNSAPDKSGLPSDRFSAERTGGSVSTLTIQRTQQEDSAVYLCASSPVGEVVPQHFGDGTRLSIL.